These T cell receptor beta chains were read from a single sample in a study of shared clonotypes between healthy human individuals. The table came from immunoSEQ multiplex PCR; TCRdb's copy has only in-frame clones and leaves some out. In the table there are a few million clones, over 85% of which are singletons. Sequencing used naive CD4+ T cells sorted from blood. These receptors came from a man younger than 35 in good health. Both conserved end residues are part of each CDR3. A D gene is named only where the DNA matches it firmly. A row's size may be missing; if present it is once, few, many or a size class.

J gene	V gene	D gene	CDR3 length	clone size	CDR3 protein	CDR3 DNA
TRBJ1-2	TRBV7-2	NA	13	NA	CASSLVRGSGYTF	TGTGCCAGCAGCTTAGTGAGGGGCTCGGGCTACACCTTC
TRBJ2-5	TRBV19	TRBD2	15	NA	CASSPFAGVGETQYF	TGTGCCAGTAGTCCTTTCGCGGGGGTCGGGGAGACCCAGTACTTC
TRBJ2-3	TRBV5-1	TRBD2	13	NA	CASRETSGKGQYF	TGCGCCAGCAGAGAGACTAGCGGGAAGGGGCAGTATTTT
TRBJ1-1	TRBV5-1	NA	14	few	CASSLARESTEAFF	TGCGCCAGCAGCTTGGCTCGGGAATCAACTGAAGCTTTCTTT
TRBJ2-7	TRBV7-8	NA	12	NA	CASSLVLAEQYF	TGTGCCAGCAGCTTAGTGCTCGCAGAGCAGTACTTC
TRBJ1-2	TRBV6-1	NA	15	once	CASSEARAIIRGYTF	TGTGCCAGCAGTGAAGCGCGGGCAATAATACGGGGCTACACCTTC
TRBJ1-2	TRBV28	NA	12	NA	CASHLANYGYTF	TGTGCCAGCCATCTTGCTAACTATGGCTACACCTTC
TRBJ1-4	TRBV19	NA	14	NA	CASSIWGEGEKLFF	TGTGCCAGTAGTATCTGGGGGGAAGGTGAAAAACTGTTTTTT
TRBJ2-1	TRBV5-4	NA	14	NA	CASSLIGGSGEQFF	TGTGCCAGCAGCTTAATCGGTGGCTCTGGTGAGCAGTTCTTC
TRBJ2-6	TRBV15	TRBD1	17	NA	CATSRGQGSSGANVLTF	TGTGCCACCAGCAGGGGACAGGGAAGTTCTGGGGCCAACGTCCTGACTTTC
TRBJ2-7	TRBV7-9	TRBD1	14	NA	CASSPGGSSYEQYF	TGTGCCAGCAGCCCAGGGGGTAGCTCCTACGAGCAGTACTTC
TRBJ2-7	TRBV9	NA	15	NA	CASSVGTGKSYEQYF	TGTGCCAGCAGCGTAGGGACGGGGAAATCCTACGAGCAGTACTTC
TRBJ1-3	TRBV6-5	NA	13	NA	CASSYGTGNTIYF	TGTGCCAGCAGTTACGGAACTGGAAACACCATATATTTT
TRBJ2-1	TRBV7-9	NA	16	NA	CASSLAGLYPYNEQFF	TGTGCCAGCAGCTTAGCCGGTCTGTACCCCTACAATGAGCAGTTCTTC
TRBJ2-5	TRBV4-2	NA	15	NA	CASSPAGIGQETQYF	TGTGCCAGCAGCCCGGCGGGAATAGGCCAAGAGACCCAGTACTTC
TRBJ2-4	TRBV7-2	TRBD2	15	NA	CASSSEAGGPNIQYF	TGTGCCAGCAGCTCTGAAGCGGGGGGGCCGAACATTCAGTACTTC
TRBJ1-2	TRBV2	NA	13	NA	CASSEGQTYGYTF	TGTGCCAGCAGTGAAGGGCAGACCTATGGCTACACCTTC
TRBJ2-1	TRBV6-6	TRBD2	13	NA	CASLLASYNEQFF	TGTGCCAGCTTACTAGCGTCCTACAATGAGCAGTTCTTC
TRBJ2-7	TRBV5-1	NA	14	NA	CASSLAGDDYEQYF	TGCGCCAGCAGCTTGGCCGGGGACGACTACGAGCAGTACTTC
TRBJ1-2	TRBV27	NA	13	NA	CASSFRGKYGYTF	TGTGCCAGCAGTTTCAGGGGAAAGTATGGCTACACCTTC
TRBJ1-4	TRBV7-9	TRBD1	14	NA	CASSLLGGGEKLFF	TGTGCCAGCAGCTTATTAGGGGGCGGTGAAAAACTGTTTTTT
TRBJ1-2	TRBV7-9	NA	15	NA	CASSHQTLGNYGYTF	TGTGCCAGCAGCCACCAGACCTTGGGCAACTATGGCTACACCTTC
TRBJ1-2	TRBV4-3	TRBD1	14	NA	CASSQEGTALGYTF	TGCGCCAGCAGCCAAGAGGGGACAGCCCTTGGCTACACCTTC
TRBJ2-3	TRBV2	TRBD1	14	NA	CASRPGQGMDTQYF	TGTGCCAGCAGGCCGGGACAGGGAATGGATACGCAGTATTTT
TRBJ1-6	TRBV5-1	NA	13	NA	CASSEVQGSPLHF	TGCGCCAGCAGTGAGGTTCAGGGATCACCCCTCCACTTT
TRBJ1-6	TRBV19	NA	13	NA	CASTLGSHSPLHF	TGTGCCAGCACCCTGGGCAGTCATTCACCCCTCCACTTT